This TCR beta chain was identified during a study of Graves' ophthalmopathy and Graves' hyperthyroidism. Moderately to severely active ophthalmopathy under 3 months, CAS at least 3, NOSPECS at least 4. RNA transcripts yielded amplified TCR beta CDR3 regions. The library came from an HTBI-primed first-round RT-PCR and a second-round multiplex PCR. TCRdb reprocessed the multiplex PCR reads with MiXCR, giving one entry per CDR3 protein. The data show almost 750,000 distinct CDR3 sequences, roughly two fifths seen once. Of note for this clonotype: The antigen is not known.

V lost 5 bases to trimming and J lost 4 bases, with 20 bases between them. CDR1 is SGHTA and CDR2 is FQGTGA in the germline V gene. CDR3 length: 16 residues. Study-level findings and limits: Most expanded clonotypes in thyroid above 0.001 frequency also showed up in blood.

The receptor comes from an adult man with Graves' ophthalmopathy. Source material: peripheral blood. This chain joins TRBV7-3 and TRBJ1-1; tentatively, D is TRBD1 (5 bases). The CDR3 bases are TGTGCCAGCAGCGATAGGTGGCAGGGTGCGACCACTGAAGCTTTCTTT. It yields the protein CASSDRWQGATTEAFF.